The table lists the clone carrying this T cell receptor beta chain with many counts. The antigen is not known. Next came a second PCR, run for about 6 to 12 cycles, which used a sample-barcoded 5' primer along with a J-beta primer mix. Via MiXCR, TCRdb re-called the 5' RACE reads, giving one row per CDR3 protein. The table includes roughly 640,000 distinct CDR3 sequences, under 30% detected once. The record originates from a study of blood T cells in healthy people across ages. General observations from the study: There was no known CMV status for donors, so expanded clonotype changes were possibly confounded. Among long-lived donors, naive CD4+ cells were more numerous and diversity higher than in aged donors.

Each donor had roughly 10 milliliters of peripheral blood drawn. Germline V lookup: CDR1 MNHNS, CDR2 SASEGT. This CDR3 region has 15 residues. V gave up 3 bases and J gave up 0 bases; unmatched junction bases: 5. Sequencing input: blood. This TCR derives from a woman of 80 years or more in good health. The rearrangement joins TRBV6-1 to TRBJ2-7; 7 bases match TRBD1. In DNA, the CDR3 is TGTGCCAGCAGTGACTTCGGGGACAGCTCCTACGAGCAGTACTTC. Translating it yields CASSDFGDSSYEQYF.